A selection of T cell receptor beta chains follows, all from one sample in a study of shared clonotypes between healthy human individuals. Measured with immunoSEQ multiplex PCR; TCRdb has only the in-frame clones, and not every one. Counted here are 1.4 million to 1.5 million clones, more than 95% occurring once; the ten biggest clones make up 0.95% to 1.5%. Specimen: naive CD4+ T cells sorted from blood. These receptors all come from a man between 25 and 39 years old in good health. The CDR3 runs from the conserved cysteine through the conserved F or W. D genes are given only for firm matches. Size values are once, few and many counts, or a class for expanded clones, and some rows have none.

v_call: TRBV7-3
clone_size: -
j_call: TRBJ2-7
d_call: TRBD1
cdr3_length: 17
cdr3_nt: TGTGCCAGCAGCTTAAACCCCACTGGGACAGGGGGAGGCGAGCAGTACTTC
cdr3_aa: CASSLNPTGTGGGEQYF

v_call: TRBV7-2
clone_size: -
j_call: TRBJ2-5
d_call: TRBD2
cdr3_length: 17
cdr3_nt: TGTGCCAGCAGCTTAGGGGTAGCGGGAGATTTGATCGAGACCCAGTACTTC
cdr3_aa: CASSLGVAGDLIETQYF

v_call: TRBV7-6
clone_size: -
j_call: TRBJ2-1
d_call: -
cdr3_length: 13
cdr3_nt: TGTGCCAGCAGCCGAAGGGGTGGCCACGAGCAGTTCTTC
cdr3_aa: CASSRRGGHEQFF

v_call: TRBV7-9
clone_size: -
j_call: TRBJ2-7
d_call: TRBD2
cdr3_length: 13
cdr3_nt: TGTGCCAGCAAACTAGCGGGAGTAGACGAGCAGTACTTC
cdr3_aa: CASKLAGVDEQYF

v_call: TRBV5-1
clone_size: -
j_call: TRBJ2-7
d_call: -
cdr3_length: 15
cdr3_nt: TGCGCCAGCTCCGTTGGGGTAGGGATAATGTACGAGCAGTACTTC
cdr3_aa: CASSVGVGIMYEQYF

v_call: TRBV15
clone_size: -
j_call: TRBJ2-5
d_call: -
cdr3_length: 14
cdr3_nt: TGTGCCACCAGCAGAGTCCAGTACCAAGAGACCCAGTACTTC
cdr3_aa: CATSRVQYQETQYF

v_call: TRBV7-6
clone_size: -
j_call: TRBJ2-1
d_call: TRBD2
cdr3_length: 15
cdr3_nt: TGTGCCAGCACCCCAGCGGGAGGGCCGGGGAATGAGCAGTTCTTC
cdr3_aa: CASTPAGGPGNEQFF

v_call: TRBV18
clone_size: -
j_call: TRBJ1-1
d_call: -
cdr3_length: 15
cdr3_nt: TGTGCCAGCTCACGAGGGGTGGCTTCGAACACTGAAGCTTTCTTT
cdr3_aa: CASSRGVASNTEAFF

v_call: TRBV5-6
clone_size: -
j_call: TRBJ2-1
d_call: TRBD2
cdr3_length: 14
cdr3_nt: TGTGCCAGCAGCTTACCTAGCGGCTACAATGAGCAGTTCTTC
cdr3_aa: CASSLPSGYNEQFF

v_call: TRBV5-4
clone_size: -
j_call: TRBJ2-4
d_call: -
cdr3_length: 16
cdr3_nt: TGTGCCAGCAGCTCACTACAGGGAAGGTTCAAAAACATTCAGTACTTC
cdr3_aa: CASSSLQGRFKNIQYF

v_call: TRBV6-1
clone_size: -
j_call: TRBJ2-7
d_call: TRBD2
cdr3_length: 16
cdr3_nt: TGTGCCAGCAGTGACCTAGCGGGAACCTTTCTGGGTGAGCAGTACTTC
cdr3_aa: CASSDLAGTFLGEQYF

v_call: TRBV11-2
clone_size: once
j_call: TRBJ1-2
d_call: -
cdr3_length: 13
cdr3_nt: TGTGCCAGCAGCAAAGACAGGACCTATGGCTACACCTTC
cdr3_aa: CASSKDRTYGYTF

v_call: TRBV29-1
clone_size: -
j_call: TRBJ2-7
d_call: -
cdr3_length: 12
cdr3_nt: TGCAGCGCCCGGGCCCGTTCCTACGAGCAGTACTTC
cdr3_aa: CSARARSYEQYF

v_call: TRBV14
clone_size: -
j_call: TRBJ2-7
d_call: TRBD1
cdr3_length: 15
cdr3_nt: TGTGCCAGCAGCCAAGTATTGGACAGGGGTTACGAGCAGTACTTC
cdr3_aa: CASSQVLDRGYEQYF

v_call: TRBV7-3
clone_size: -
j_call: TRBJ2-7
d_call: -
cdr3_length: 16
cdr3_nt: TGTGCCAGCAGCCCGCGGGGGCTGGTCACGAGTGACGAGCAGTACTTC
cdr3_aa: CASSPRGLVTSDEQYF

v_call: TRBV6-1
clone_size: -
j_call: TRBJ2-3
d_call: -
cdr3_length: 15
cdr3_nt: TGTGCCAGCAGTGAAAGTAGCGTGAGCACAGATACGCAGTATTTT
cdr3_aa: CASSESSVSTDTQYF

v_call: TRBV28
clone_size: -
j_call: TRBJ2-2
d_call: TRBD1
cdr3_length: 13
cdr3_nt: TGTGCCAGCAGGGACAGGGACGCCGGGGAGCTGTTTTTT
cdr3_aa: CASRDRDAGELFF

v_call: TRBV10-3
clone_size: -
j_call: TRBJ1-1
d_call: TRBD1
cdr3_length: 12
cdr3_nt: TGTGCCATCAGGGCAGACAGGGGGTGGACTTTCTTT
cdr3_aa: CAIRADRGWTFF

v_call: TRBV18
clone_size: -
j_call: TRBJ1-1
d_call: -
cdr3_length: 13
cdr3_nt: TGTGCCAGCTCACCTAAGGGTGGCACTGAAGCTTTCTTT
cdr3_aa: CASSPKGGTEAFF

v_call: TRBV4-3
clone_size: -
j_call: TRBJ2-2
d_call: -
cdr3_length: 15
cdr3_nt: TGCGCCAGCAGCCAAGATGTTCTTGAGCGGGGGGAGCTGTTTTTT
cdr3_aa: CASSQDVLERGELFF